Described below is a single T cell receptor (beta chain) sequence and its context. The sample comes from a study of T cell repertoires in aging, cancer and after chemotherapy. In the study overall: Pre- and post-chemotherapy samples were paired from glioblastoma patients treated with temozolomide-based therapy.

Peripheral blood genomic DNA, not sorted cells or RNA, was the template. Rearranged V-D-J TRB sequences were amplified with a mixed TRB-A/B primer pool. TCRdb recomputed calls from the multiplex PCR reads with MiXCR, one row per CDR3 protein. Here the sample spans 3,000 to 3,500 distinct CDR3 sequences, under 55% being singletons. The CDR3 consists of 15 residues. V dropped 7 bases and J dropped 5 bases, with 20 bases sitting between them. This sequence originates from a human donor with a solid tumor. The chain joins TRBV12-3 or TRBV12-4 to TRBJ2-5, with D perhaps matching TRBD1 (5 bases). Sequencing was carried out using blood. The CDR3 spells CASMAGIGARETQYF. In nucleotides, the CDR3 is TGTGCCAGCATGGCAGGGATTGGGGCGCGTGAGACCCAGTACTTC.